The rows below give T cell receptor beta chains drawn from one sample of a study of cytomegalovirus exposure and HLA in healthy donors. Using immunoSEQ multiplex PCR, the repertoire was profiled, and TCRdb retains in-frame clones only, with some absent. The sample has around 140,000 clones, around 73% seen once. The sample was PBMCs. The receptor source for this set is a woman between 18 and 29 years old in good health and CMV-seronegative. The CDR3 runs from the conserved cysteine through the conserved F or W. The order of the fields is clone size, D gene, J gene, V gene, CDR3 protein, CDR3 DNA. D genes are given only for firm matches. Not every row has a clone size; where given, it reads once, few, many or a size class.

>-|TRBD1|TRBJ2-5|TRBV7-2
CASSKMDRELETQYF
TGTGCCAGCAGCAAGATGGACAGGGAGCTGGAGACCCAGTACTTC
>-|-|TRBJ2-5|TRBV7-9
CASSATSLQETQYF
TGTGCCAGCAGCGCGACATCACTCCAAGAGACCCAGTACTTC
>-|-|TRBJ1-4|TRBV6-1
CASSGQTNEKLFF
TGTGCCAGCAGTGGTCAAACTAATGAAAAACTGTTTTTT
>-|TRBD2|TRBJ2-1|TRBV5-1
CASQLAGNNNEQFF
TGCGCCAGCCAACTAGCGGGGAACAACAATGAGCAGTTCTTC
>-|TRBD2|TRBJ2-2|TRBV5-1
CASTLAGGITGELFF
TGCGCCAGCACCCTAGCGGGAGGGATCACCGGGGAGCTGTTTTTT
>-|-|TRBJ1-5|TRBV18
CASSLHKGDNQPQHF
TGTGCCAGCTCCTTGCATAAAGGGGATAATCAGCCCCAGCATTTT
>-|TRBD2|TRBJ2-5|TRBV13
CASSTSGRRWETQYF
TGTGCCAGCAGTACTAGCGGGAGACGGTGGGAGACCCAGTACTTC
>-|TRBD2|TRBJ2-1|TRBV11-3
CASSLGLAANEQFF
TGTGCCAGCAGCTTGGGACTAGCAGCCAATGAGCAGTTCTTC
>-|-|TRBJ2-7|TRBV23-1
CASSQSTDKKYEQYF
TGCGCCAGCAGTCAATCCACAGATAAAAAGTACGAGCAGTACTTC
>few|-|TRBJ1-4|TRBV5-1
CASSLQGSGEKLFF
TGCGCCAGCAGCTTGCAGGGGTCTGGAGAAAAACTGTTTTTT
>-|TRBD1|TRBJ1-5|TRBV2
CASKTGGDQPQHF
TGTGCCAGCAAGACAGGGGGGGATCAGCCCCAGCATTTT
>-|TRBD1|TRBJ1-1|TRBV7-9
CASSLAGDRGRAEAFF
TGTGCCAGCAGCTTAGCAGGGGACAGGGGGCGGGCTGAAGCTTTCTTT
>once|-|TRBJ2-7|TRBV7-9
CASSFGALGEQYF
TGTGCCAGCAGCTTTGGGGCCCTGGGCGAGCAGTACTTC
>-|TRBD2|TRBJ2-3|TRBV28
CASSSGGGSTDTQYF
TGTGCCAGCAGTTCGGGGGGAGGGAGCACAGATACGCAGTATTTT
>-|-|TRBJ2-7|TRBV27
CASSLSYGDSYEQYF
TGTGCCAGCAGTTTATCCTATGGTGACTCCTACGAGCAGTACTTC
>few|TRBD1|TRBJ2-3|TRBV4-1
CASSQEGRGRTDTQYF
TGCGCCAGCAGCCAAGAGGGCAGGGGGCGCACAGATACGCAGTATTTT
>-|-|TRBJ2-1|TRBV28
CAIMMGPSYNEQFF
TGTGCCATCATGATGGGGCCTAGTTACAATGAGCAGTTCTTC
>once|TRBD1|TRBJ1-2|TRBV2
CASSRTGREGGYTF
TGTGCCAGCAGTAGGACAGGGAGAGAGGGCGGCTACACCTTC
>-|-|TRBJ2-1|TRBV4-1
CASSQVFPAGTLYNEQFF
TGCGCCAGCAGCCAAGTGTTCCCAGCCGGGACTCTATACAATGAGCAGTTCTTC
>-|TRBD2|TRBJ2-3|TRBV2
CASSETIVRGGTDTQYF
TGTGCCAGCAGTGAAACTATAGTACGGGGGGGCACAGATACGCAGTATTTT
>-|-|TRBJ2-5|TRBV5-6
CASSGYRVKETQYF
TGTGCCAGCAGCGGGTACAGGGTTAAGGAGACCCAGTACTTC
>few|-|TRBJ2-2|TRBV4-2
CASSQGTANTGELFF
TGTGCCAGCAGCCAAGGGACAGCGAACACCGGGGAGCTGTTTTTT
>few|-|TRBJ2-3|TRBV19
CASSPGWDTDTQYF
TGTGCCAGTAGTCCGGGGTGGGATACAGATACGCAGTATTTT
>-|TRBD1|TRBJ1-6|TRBV6-4
CASRGQGAVNSPLHF
TGTGCCAGCAGGGGACAGGGGGCTGTTAATTCACCCCTCCACTTT
>-|TRBD1|TRBJ2-5|TRBV4-1
CASSQEDRTGNEEQYF
TGCGCCAGCAGCCAAGAGGATCGGACAGGGAACGAAGAGCAGTACTTC
>-|-|TRBJ1-1|TRBV6-5
CASRKQAWNTEAFF
TGTGCCAGCCGTAAGCAGGCGTGGAACACTGAAGCTTTCTTT
>-|-|TRBJ1-5|TRBV6-1
CATSSNQPQHF
TGTGCCACCTCTAGCAATCAGCCCCAGCATTTT
>-|TRBD1|TRBJ1-3|TRBV5-1
CASSALGTGAGNTIYF
TGCGCCAGCAGCGCACTTGGGACAGGGGCTGGAAACACCATATATTTT
>once|-|TRBJ1-2|TRBV5-1
CASSLGGGYGYTF
TGCGCCAGCAGCTTGGGAGGCGGATATGGCTACACCTTC
>-|-|TRBJ2-2|TRBV27
CASSSKLQGMGELFF
TGTGCCAGCAGTTCCAAATTACAGGGTATGGGGGAGCTGTTTTTT
>-|-|TRBJ1-2|TRBV28
CASSFPGGLGIYPYGYTF
TGTGCCAGCAGTTTTCCCGGGGGGCTCGGCATTTATCCCTATGGCTACACCTTC
>-|-|TRBJ1-3|TRBV7-6
CASSLQSYRDSGNTIYF
TGTGCCAGCAGCTTACAATCGTACAGGGACTCTGGAAACACCATATATTTT
>-|-|TRBJ2-1|TRBV5-4
CASSVTYNEQFF
TGTGCCAGCAGCGTTACCTACAATGAGCAGTTCTTC
>-|-|TRBJ1-1|TRBV6-5
CASREDRLEAFF
TGTGCCAGCAGGGAGGACCGTCTAGAAGCTTTCTTT
>few|-|TRBJ1-1|TRBV27
CASRDRVNTEAFF
TGTGCCAGCAGGGACAGAGTGAACACTGAAGCTTTCTTT
>-|TRBD1|TRBJ1-5|TRBV5-5
CASSLGQNQPQHF
TGTGCCAGCAGCCTGGGACAGAATCAGCCCCAGCATTTT
>-|-|TRBJ1-2|TRBV4-1
CASSQEPGGGGVYGYTF
TGCGCCAGCAGCCAAGAACCGGGGGGGGGCGGGGTCTATGGCTACACCTTC
>-|TRBD2|TRBJ2-3|TRBV11-3
CASSLDRLAGSTDTQYF
TGTGCCAGCAGCTTAGATAGACTAGCGGGGAGCACAGATACGCAGTATTTT
>-|-|TRBJ1-3|TRBV6-6
CATSQGNTIYF
TGTGCCACCTCACAGGGAAACACCATATATTTT
>-|-|TRBJ2-3|TRBV29-1
CSVGHTASTDTQYF
TGCAGCGTGGGACACACAGCTAGCACAGATACGCAGTATTTT
>-|-|TRBJ2-1|TRBV11-2
CASSFGTPPYNEQFF
TGTGCCAGCAGCTTTGGGACTCCTCCCTACAATGAGCAGTTCTTC
>-|TRBD1|TRBJ1-6|TRBV28
CASSLGGTGANSPLHF
TGTGCCAGCAGTCTTGGCGGGACAGGGGCTAATTCACCCCTCCACTTT